This T cell receptor (beta chain) was sequenced during a study of cytomegalovirus exposure and HLA in healthy donors. Points from the study as a whole: In a later analysis, CMV-associated beta chains were mostly HLA-associated, it appeared. The study reported that TCR beta sequences accurately predicted HLA-A and HLA-B alleles in most subjects.

The length of the CDR3 is 17 residues. Germline CDR1 LNHNV, CDR2 YYDKDF (reference sequence). V lost 0 bases to trimming and J lost 3 bases, with 12 bases between them. A remark on this clone: Its antigen is not known.

60 Vbeta and 13 Jbeta primers were used in PCR. The authors' processing: Around 12 million of tens of millions of unique TCR beta chains were shared, per a later count. The method was immunoSEQ multiplex PCR; TCRdb's version includes in-frame clones alone and lacks a portion of them. V, J and clone size derive from that table, while D and trimming were established from the DNA sequence. The data contain approximately 170,000 clones, roughly 80% of them singletons. Sequencing input: PBMCs. The genes are TRBV15 and TRBJ1-6; perhaps TRBD1 as D (5 bases). This clonotype was obtained from a male donor in good health and CMV-seronegative. The CDR3, as DNA: TGTGCCACCAGCAGAGACCCTCGGCAGGGCTATAATTCACCCCTCCACTTT. Its protein product is CATSRDPRQGYNSPLHF.